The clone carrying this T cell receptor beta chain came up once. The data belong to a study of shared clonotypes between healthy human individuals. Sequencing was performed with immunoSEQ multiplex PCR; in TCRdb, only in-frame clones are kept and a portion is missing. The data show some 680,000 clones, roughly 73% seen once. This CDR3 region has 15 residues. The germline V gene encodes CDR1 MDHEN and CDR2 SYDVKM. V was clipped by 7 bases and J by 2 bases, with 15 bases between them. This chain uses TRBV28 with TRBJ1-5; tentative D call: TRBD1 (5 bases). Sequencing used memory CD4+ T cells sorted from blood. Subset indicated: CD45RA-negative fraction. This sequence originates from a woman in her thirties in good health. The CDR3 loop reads CASKKGRGGNQPQHF. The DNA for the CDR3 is TGTGCCAGCAAAAAGGGGCGGGGCGGCAATCAGCCCCAGCATTTT. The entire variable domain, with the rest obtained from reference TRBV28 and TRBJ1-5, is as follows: DVKVTQSSRYLVKRTGEKVFLECVQDMDHENMFWYRQDPGLGLRLIYFSYDVKMKEKGDIPEGYSVSREKKERFSLILESASTNQTSMYLCASKKGRGGNQPQHFGDGTRLSIL.